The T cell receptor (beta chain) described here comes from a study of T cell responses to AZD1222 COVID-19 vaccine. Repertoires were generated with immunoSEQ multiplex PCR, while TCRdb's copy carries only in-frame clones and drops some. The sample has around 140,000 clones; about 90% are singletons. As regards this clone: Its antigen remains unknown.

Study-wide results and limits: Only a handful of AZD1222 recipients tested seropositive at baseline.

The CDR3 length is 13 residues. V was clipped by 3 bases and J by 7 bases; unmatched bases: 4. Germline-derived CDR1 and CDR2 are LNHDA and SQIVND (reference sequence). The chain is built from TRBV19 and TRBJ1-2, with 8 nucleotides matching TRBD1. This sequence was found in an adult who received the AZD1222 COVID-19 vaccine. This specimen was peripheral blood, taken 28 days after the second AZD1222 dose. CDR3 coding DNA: TGTGCCAGTAGTATGCAGGGGGCGGCTGGCTACACCTTC. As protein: CASSMQGAAGYTF. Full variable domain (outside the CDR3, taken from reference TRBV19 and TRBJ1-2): DGGITQSPKYLFRKEGQNVTLSCEQNLNHDAMYWYRQDPGQGLRLIYYSQIVNDFQKGDIAEGYSVSREKKESFPLTVTSAQKNPTAFYLCASSMQGAAGYTFGSGTRLTVV.